This T cell receptor beta chain was sequenced during a study of blood T cell repertoires in COVID-19 (dated by TCRdb to 2019 to 2021). With respect to the entire study: Collaborator samples came from the United States, Italy and Spain and covered acute and convalescent phases of COVID-19. Samples came from the ongoing ImmuneRACE study (first 160 participants) plus 1,254 subjects from 6 global collaborators. The prospective study material was composed of cDNA or gDNA derived from T cells, B-cell-depleted T cells, or PBMCs. The repertoires were released in a freely available public database intended as a resource for research on the immune response to SARS-CoV-2. Where available, HLA class I and class II types were obtained from metadata supplied by the sample provider rather than from assay-based typing. Sample metadata almost always included a de-identified subject ID, COVID-19 status, age in years and sex. Subjects who had been exposed to COVID-19, were actively infected with it, or had recovered from it provided the deeply sampled blood TCRbeta repertoires that made up the dataset.

The collaborating institutions used their own protocols to collect whole blood in K2EDTA tubes. For TCRbeta analysis, collaborators shipped samples as frozen whole blood, isolated PBMCs, or DNA extracted from either of those sample types. A note on this clone: Its antigen is currently not known. Within one base of it there is no much larger clone, and no base qualities were kept.

Overall study results and their limits: The quantity of clinical and demographic metadata differed by source and by participant and was supplied without curation.

CDR1 is given as SGHTA and CDR2 as FQGTGA, both from the germline V gene. Trimming accounts for 5 bases at V and 4 bases at J, while the number of junction bases matched to no gene is 6. From cysteine to phenylalanine, the CDR3 is 15 amino acids long. CDR3 DNA only is kept here, 45 bases in frame from base 1. The immunoSEQ Assay, a bias-controlled multiplex PCR, was used to amplify TCRbeta CDR3 regions from genomic DNA. For the original study's pipeline: Within the assay, amplification of reference gene primers was used to estimate how many nucleated cells each sample contained. To quantify the absolute abundance of each unique TCRbeta CDR3 rearrangement, sequence reads were collapsed and filtered. For each sample, productive Simpson clonality was calculated by taking the square root of Simpson's diversity index across productive rearrangements. TCRdb stores this immuneACCESS table with in-frame sequences only. Part of the clones is absent; in the studies checked, under half of the shortfall reflects unresolved V genes, and no reason is known for the rest. V, J and clone size are taken as reported in that table, and D and trimming were inferred from the DNA itself. Present in this sample are 60,000 to 85,000 clones, 89% of which were seen just once. Around 5.2% of the sample belongs to the ten largest clones.

The source material was peripheral blood. The sequence came from a woman in her forties or fifties with active COVID-19. The receptor chain draws on TRBV7-3 and TRBJ2-2, with TRBD1 identical over 8 junction bases. The CDR3 reads CASSADRVGTGELFF. The nucleotide sequence is given as TGTGCCAGCAGCGCGGACAGGGTGGGCACCGGGGAGCTGTTTTTT.